This T cell receptor (beta chain) appears in the sequencing data of a study of blood T cell repertoires in COVID-19. This table comes from immunoSEQ multiplex PCR, and its TCRdb copy is limited to in-frame clones, with some not included. Of 250,000 or so clones listed, around 84% are singletons. The CDR3 consists of 14 residues. Unmatched junction bases numbered 3, after V lost 5 bases and J lost 5 bases. Germline CDR1 is SGHTA and CDR2 is FQGTGA. The genes are TRBV7-3 and TRBJ2-2, with 9 nucleotides matching TRBD1. Sequencing was done on a sample of peripheral blood. The origin of this receptor is a woman between 55 and 75 years old with COVID-19, enrolled during active disease. CDR3 in DNA: TGTGCCAGCAGCATAGACAGGGGGACCGGGGAGCTGTTTTTT. It encodes CASSIDRGTGELFF.